These 31 T cell receptor beta chains were all obtained from the same sample, sequenced in a study of blood T cell repertoires in COVID-19. The table came from immunoSEQ multiplex PCR; TCRdb's copy has only in-frame clones and leaves some out. The sample has about 42,000 clones, around 84% seen once. Sample: peripheral blood. The receptors shown here come from a human donor in a cohort sampled during active COVID-19.

This clone has more than one count but fewer than ten. CDR3 nucleotide sequence: TGTGCCAGCAGCCATCAGGAGGACACTGAAGCTTTCTTT. Protein sequence: CASSHQEDTEAFF. V gene TRBV14 combines with J gene TRBJ1-1; D is ambiguous. The ends were cut back, 3 bases at V and 3 bases at J, with 8 bases in the middle. This CDR3 contains 13 residues. Germline V gene lookup returns CDR1 SGHDN and CDR2 FVKESK.

The CDR3, as DNA: TGTGCCAGCAGTTTTGGCAGGAACACTGAAGCTTTCTTT. Its protein is CASSFGRNTEAFF. The chain employs TRBV12-3 or TRBV12-4 and TRBJ1-1; no clear D. With 3 bases removed from V and 1 base from J, the gap between germline ends came to 6 bases. The CDR3 has 13 amino acids.

V is TRBV6-5 and J is TRBJ1-2; D gene ambiguous. CDR3 length: 13 amino acids. The ends were cut back, 6 bases at V and 8 bases at J, with 16 bases in the middle. From germline, CDR1 is MNHEY and CDR2 SVGAGI. The CDR3 sequence: CASSPLARGGYTF. DNA for the CDR3: TGTGCCAGCAGCCCCTTGGCCCGGGGAGGCTACACCTTC.

This chain uses TRBV18 with TRBJ2-4; weak D call: TRBD2 (7 bases). CDR1 is KGHSH and CDR2 is LQKENI in the germline V gene. The CDR3 extends over 14 amino acids. V lost 3 bases to trimming and J lost 6 bases, with 12 bases between them. CDR3 protein: CASSPSGGLNIQYF. The CDR3 DNA is TGTGCCAGCTCACCTTCGGGGGGCCTAAACATTCAGTACTTC.

The chain is built from TRBV3-1 (or the pseudogene TRBV3-2) and TRBJ1-2, with 9 bases matching TRBD1. Germline V lookup: CDR1 LGHDT, CDR2 YNNKEL (reference sequence). V shed 0 bases and J 4 bases; nucleotides not matched to a gene: 9. This CDR3 comprises 17 residues. DNA of the CDR3: TGTGCCAGCAGCCAAGAGGTTTGGGACAGGGTGTCCTATGGCTACACCTTC. Amino acids: CASSQEVWDRVSYGYTF.

This clone was seen a handful of times. The gene calls are TRBV7-9 and TRBJ2-2; 11 bases map to TRBD1. There are 16 residues in the CDR3. With V trimmed by 0 bases and J by 5 bases, 2 bases remained unmatched. Germline V lookup: CDR1 SEHNR, CDR2 FQNEAQ (reference sequence). This CDR3 is CASSLAGTGGTGELFF. Written as DNA, the CDR3 is TGTGCCAGCAGCTTAGCCGGGACAGGGGGTACCGGGGAGCTGTTTTTT. The variable domain in full, completed from reference TRBV7-9 and TRBJ2-2, reads DTGVSQNPRHKITKRGQNVTFRCDPISEHNRLYWYRQTLGQGPEFLTYFQNEAQLEKSRLLSDRFSAERPKGSFSTLEIQRTEQGDSAMYLCASSLAGTGGTGELFFGEGSRLTVL.

The rearrangement links TRBV19 to TRBJ1-4, with TRBD1 matching 7 bases. In germline, CDR1 is LNHDA, CDR2 SQIVND (reference sequence). V lost 5 bases and J lost 5; bases outside the gene matches: 8. The length of the CDR3 is 15 residues. The CDR3 nucleotides are TGTGCCAGTAGTGGACCGGGACAGAGGAATGAAAAACTGTTTTTT. Its translation is CASSGPGQRNEKLFF.

The chain couples TRBV28 to TRBJ2-7; D unclear. The CDR3 totals 11 residues. V gave up 10 bases and J gave up 4 bases, with 11 bases separating them. Germline V CDR1 and CDR2: MDHEN, SYDVKM. The CDR3 loop is CATEAGYEQYV. The CDR3 DNA reads TGTGCCACCGAAGCAGGTTACGAGCAGTACGTC.

The chain couples TRBV10-3 to TRBJ2-2; 7 bases are a match to TRBD1. Trimming cost V 6 bases and J 1 base; bases outside gene matches: 5. This CDR3 region has 15 residues. CDR1 ENHRY and CDR2 SYGVKD come from the germline V gene. CDR3 bases: TGTGCCATCAGGGGTGACAGGGAGAACACCGGGGAGCTGTTTTTT. The encoded protein is CAIRGDRENTGELFF.

This chain links TRBV6-5 with TRBJ2-1, with TRBD1 as a possible D gene (5 bases). V was trimmed by 8 bases and J by 4 bases, leaving 15 bases between them. This CDR3 spans 14 amino acids. Germline CDR1 is MNHEY and CDR2 is SVGAGI. CDR3 amino acids: CASGAWGNYNEQFF. The CDR3 bases are TGTGCCAGCGGGGCGTGGGGAAATTACAATGAGCAGTTCTTC.

Here the CDR3 DNA reads TGTGCCAGCAGCTTAGCGCCCCGGCTAGCGGGGGGAGAGACCCAGTACTTC. Translating it yields CASSLAPRLAGGETQYF. The chain carries TRBV7-2 and TRBJ2-5; 11 nucleotides agree with TRBD2. J lost 4 bases, V lost 0 bases, and 7 bases had no gene match. Germline-derived CDR1 and CDR2 are SGHTA and FQGNSA. CDR3 size: 17 residues.

CDR3 loop: CASRINPGKRGATNTGELFF. The CDR3 DNA reads as TGTGCAAGTCGCATAAACCCGGGGAAGCGGGGGGCCACGAACACCGGGGAGCTGTTTTTT. V and J are TRBV12-2 and TRBJ2-2; the listed D gene, TRBD2, was not tested against the DNA. TRBV12-2 is classified as a pseudogene. The CDR3 totals 20 residues.

The chain recombines TRBV27 with TRBJ2-3, with TRBD2 matching 9 bases. Germline loops: CDR1 MNHEY, CDR2 SMNVEV (reference sequence). V lost 6 bases, J lost 4 bases, and 8 bases stayed unmatched. This CDR3 is 15 amino acids long. CDR3 residues: CASRSSGGFSDTQYF. In DNA, the CDR3 is TGTGCCAGCAGGTCCAGCGGGGGGTTCTCAGATACGCAGTATTTT.

This chain connects TRBV5-1 to TRBJ1-1; the match to TRBD1 covers 7 bases. V shed 5 bases, J shed 1 base, and the junction held 5 bases outside the gene matches. Germline values: CDR1 SGHRS, CDR2 YFSETQ. The CDR3 spans 14 residues. CDR3 region: CASRSTGPNTEAFF. For the CDR3, the DNA is TGCGCCAGCAGGTCGACAGGGCCGAACACTGAAGCTTTCTTT.

This chain connects TRBV7-2 to TRBJ1-1; possibly TRBD1 for D (5 bases). The germline V and J ends were trimmed by 5 bases and 4 bases, with 11 bases remaining between them. This CDR3 has 13 amino acids. Germline lookup yields CDR1 SGHTA and CDR2 FQGNSA. The CDR3 spells CASSTGRGTEAFF. CDR3 sequence (DNA): TGTGCCAGCAGCACCGGGAGGGGCACTGAAGCTTTCTTT.

Comment on this clone: Other DNA sequences in this specimen translate into the identical CDR3. V gene TRBV3-1 (or the pseudogene TRBV3-2) combines with J gene TRBJ1-1; D unclear. Germline lookup yields CDR1 LGHDT and CDR2 YNNKEL (reference sequence). CDR3 size: 13 residues. Trimming shortened V by 2 bases and J by 2 bases, and 6 bases separated the two germline ends. In DNA, the CDR3 is TGTGCCAGCAGCCAAACGGGTAACACTGAAGCTTTCTTT. Amino acids: CASSQTGNTEAFF.

This chain connects TRBV2 to TRBJ2-5; a possible D gene is TRBD2 (7 bases). This CDR3 region has 15 residues. Germline V lookup: CDR1 SNHLY, CDR2 FYNNEI. V lost 4 bases and J lost 6, with 18 bases in between. Here the CDR3 reads CASSGKGGSQKTQYF. The DNA of the CDR3 is TGTGCCAGCAGTGGAAAGGGGGGGAGTCAAAAGACCCAGTACTTC.

This clone was found a few times. The chain links TRBV28 to TRBJ2-7; TRBD1 matches at 7 bases. The length of the CDR3 is 16 residues. The germline gives CDR1 MDHEN, CDR2 SYDVKM. V was clipped by 5 bases and J by 0 bases; unmatched bases: 10. The CDR3 loop reads CASSLKKTGASYEQYV. CDR3 nucleotides: TGTGCCAGCAGTCTAAAGAAAACAGGGGCCTCCTACGAGCAGTACGTC.

The chain couples TRBV28 to TRBJ2-7; D ambiguous. CDR1 and CDR2 from the germline V gene are MDHEN and SYDVKM. The CDR3 covers 13 residues. V lost 3 bases and J lost 0, with 6 bases in between. The CDR3 sequence is CASSFPNSYEQYF. CDR3 nucleotides: TGTGCCAGCAGTTTCCCAAACTCCTACGAGCAGTACTTC.

The sample holds a few counts of this clone. This chain links TRBV2 with TRBJ1-6; a possible D gene is TRBD1 (6 bases). V was cut by 8 bases and J by 5 bases, with 10 bases left in between. This CDR3 is built from 13 residues. Germline CDR1 and CDR2: SNHLY and FYNNEI. In nucleotides, the CDR3 is TGTGCCAGCTCGGGACAAGATAATTCACCCCTCCACTTT. As protein: CASSGQDNSPLHF.

This chain connects TRBV5-5 to TRBJ1-5; 7 nucleotides agree with TRBD1. Germline CDR1 and CDR2: SGHKS and YYEKEE (reference sequence). The CDR3 is 14 amino acids. V was clipped by 2 bases and J by 6 bases; unmatched bases: 5. This CDR3 is CASSLGGGGQPQHF. DNA for the CDR3: TGTGCCAGCAGCTTAGGAGGGGGCGGTCAGCCCCAGCATTTT.

The V call is TRBV5-4, the J call TRBJ2-5, with 10 positions matching TRBD1. The junction had 7 bases not matched to a gene; V was cut back by 4 bases and J by 4 bases. The CDR3 sequence is 15 residues long. The germline V gene encodes CDR1 SGHNT and CDR2 YYREEE (reference sequence). CDR3 in amino acids: CASSRGDRGAETQYF. Written as DNA, the CDR3 is TGTGCCAGCAGCAGGGGGGACAGGGGAGCAGAGACCCAGTACTTC.

V and J are TRBV7-9 and TRBJ2-4, with TRBD1 matching over 7 bases. The CDR3 totals 15 residues. The V and J ends lost 5 bases and 4 bases, in that order; junction bases with no gene match: 8. Germline lookup yields CDR1 SEHNR and CDR2 FQNEAQ (reference sequence). The CDR3 coding sequence is TGTGCCAGCAGCCCCTGGGACAGTTTAAAAAACATTCAGTACTTC. Its translation is CASSPWDSLKNIQYF.

This clone was found many times. The chain is built from TRBV29-1 and TRBJ1-2, with D perhaps matching TRBD1 (6 bases). Germline V gives CDR1 SQVTM, CDR2 ANQGSEA. V was shortened by 6 bases and J by 3 bases, with 17 bases between the two germline ends. The CDR3 has 14 amino acids. CDR3 amino acids: CSVSLHRADYGYTF. Here the CDR3 DNA reads TGCAGCGTCTCATTGCACAGGGCGGACTATGGCTACACCTTC. Using reference TRBV29-1 and TRBJ1-2 for the parts outside the CDR3, the full variable domain is SAVISQKPSRDICQRGTSLTIQCQVDSQVTMMFWYRQQPGQSLTLIATANQGSEATYESGFVIDKFPISRPNLTFSTLTVSNMSPEDSSIYLCSVSLHRADYGYTFGSGTRLTVV.

The rearrangement links TRBV5-1 to TRBJ2-2; 8 positions match TRBD1. This CDR3 comprises 16 residues. V gave up 0 bases and J gave up 6 bases; unmatched junction bases: 7. Germline V CDR1 and CDR2: SGHRS, YFSETQ. CDR3 in DNA: TGCGCCAGCAGCTTGGCGACCCAGGGGGCGGCCGGGGAGCTGTTTTTT. This translates into CASSLATQGAAGELFF.

The genes are TRBV5-1 and TRBJ1-4; possibly TRBD1 for D (6 bases). V was pared by 5 bases and J by 3 bases, with 14 bases between. The CDR3 has 15 amino acids. Germline assignment: CDR1 SGHRS and CDR2 YFSETQ. The CDR3 spells CASRFSGQPNEKLFF. CDR3 bases: TGCGCCAGCAGGTTTTCCGGACAGCCTAATGAAAAACTGTTTTTT.

The chain carries TRBV18 and TRBJ1-3; 7 bases line up with TRBD1. Germline V CDR1 and CDR2: KGHSH, LQKENI. CDR3 size: 15 residues. J gave up 3 bases and V 5 bases, and 7 bases lay outside the gene matches. The CDR3 sequence: CASSSRQGGGNTIYF. Here the CDR3 DNA reads TGTGCCAGCTCATCAAGACAGGGAGGTGGAAACACCATATATTTT.

This clone was seen only once. The CDR3 sequence: CASSQVGYEQYF. The CDR3 nucleotides are TGCGCCAGCAGCCAAGTCGGGTACGAGCAGTACTTC. The genes are TRBV4-1 and TRBJ2-7, with no clear D. The CDR3 runs 12 residues. With 1 base removed from V and 4 bases from J, the gap between germline ends came to 5 bases. Germline loops: CDR1 MGHRA, CDR2 YSYEKL.

In this sample, this clone turned up once. V and J are TRBV6-6 and TRBJ1-5; 9 positions match TRBD1. Germline V gene lookup returns CDR1 MNHNY and CDR2 SVGAGI (reference sequence). The CDR3 spans 14 residues. Unmatched junction bases numbered 3, after V lost 8 bases and J lost 1 base. The CDR3 DNA reads as TGTGCCAGCCACAGGGGGCCGAGCAATCAGCCCCAGCATTTT. It specifies CASHRGPSNQPQHF.

The chain has TRBV3-1 (or the pseudogene TRBV3-2) and TRBJ1-2; no reliable D call. The CDR3 extends over 17 amino acids. In germline, CDR1 is LGHDT, CDR2 YNNKEL (reference sequence). V shed 0 bases and J shed 1 base, with 15 bases lying between them. In nucleotides, the CDR3 is TGTGCCAGCAGCCAAGAATTTGCAGGCATCTATAACTATGGCTACACCTTC. This codes for CASSQEFAGIYNYGYTF.

The genes are TRBV5-4 and TRBJ2-3, with TRBD2 identical over 12 bases. V was clipped by 5 bases and J by 0 bases; unmatched bases: 13. The CDR3 is 19 residues long. The germline gives CDR1 SGHNT, CDR2 YYREEE (reference sequence). CDR3 bases: TGTGCCAGCAGTGGGGAGGCTAGCGGGGGGGCCCGTAGCACAGATACGCAGTATTTT. Protein: CASSGEASGGARSTDTQYF.